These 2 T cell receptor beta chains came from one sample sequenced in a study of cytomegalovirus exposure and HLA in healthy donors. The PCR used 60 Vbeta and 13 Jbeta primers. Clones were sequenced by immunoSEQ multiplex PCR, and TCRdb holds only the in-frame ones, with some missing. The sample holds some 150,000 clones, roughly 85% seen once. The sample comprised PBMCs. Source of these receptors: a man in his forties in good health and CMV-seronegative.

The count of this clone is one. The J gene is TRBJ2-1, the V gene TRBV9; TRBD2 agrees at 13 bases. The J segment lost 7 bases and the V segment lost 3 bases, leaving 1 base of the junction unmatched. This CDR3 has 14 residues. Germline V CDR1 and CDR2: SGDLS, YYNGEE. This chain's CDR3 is CASSGLAGGNEQFF. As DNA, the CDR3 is TGTGCCAGCAGCGGACTAGCGGGGGGAAATGAGCAGTTCTTC.

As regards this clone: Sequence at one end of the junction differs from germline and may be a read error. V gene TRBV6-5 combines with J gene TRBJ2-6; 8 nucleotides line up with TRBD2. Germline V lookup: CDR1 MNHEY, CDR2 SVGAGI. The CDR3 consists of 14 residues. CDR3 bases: TGTGCCAGCAGTCCCTGGCGGGGGGCCAACGGCCTGACTTTC. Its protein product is CASSPWRGANGLTF.